This TCR beta chain appears in the sequencing data of a study of CD8+ T cells in alopecia areata. Study as a whole: In an open-label trial, patients got 5 to 10 mg tofacitinib twice daily. Dosing with tofacitinib proceeded for 6 to 18 months, followed by 6 months off drug.

The sequencing template was cDNA reverse transcribed from extracted RNA. Generated by immunoSEQ multiplex PCR, the TCRdb table keeps only in-frame clones and is missing some. The sample has approximately 280,000 clones, 58% seen once. Indicated treatment: oral pan-JAK inhibitor, 5-10 mg twice daily. Those with alopecia areata gave lesional scalp punch biopsies and peripheral blood. Isolation of CD4+ and CD8+ T cells from PBMCs was achieved by sorting. V lost 4 bases and J 2 bases, leaving 12 bases between the germline ends. Per the germline V gene, CDR1 is SGHTA and CDR2 is FQGNSA. This CDR3 region has 15 residues.

The starting material was CD4+ T cells sorted from blood, obtained at week 24, from a patient treated with tofacitinib. This chain uses TRBV7-2 with TRBJ1-3, with D possibly being TRBD1 (6 bases). This sequence originates from a human donor with alopecia areata. CDR3 loop: CASSSTGTPGNTIYF. The CDR3, as DNA: TGTGCCAGCAGCTCTACAGGGACCCCTGGAAACACCATATATTTT.